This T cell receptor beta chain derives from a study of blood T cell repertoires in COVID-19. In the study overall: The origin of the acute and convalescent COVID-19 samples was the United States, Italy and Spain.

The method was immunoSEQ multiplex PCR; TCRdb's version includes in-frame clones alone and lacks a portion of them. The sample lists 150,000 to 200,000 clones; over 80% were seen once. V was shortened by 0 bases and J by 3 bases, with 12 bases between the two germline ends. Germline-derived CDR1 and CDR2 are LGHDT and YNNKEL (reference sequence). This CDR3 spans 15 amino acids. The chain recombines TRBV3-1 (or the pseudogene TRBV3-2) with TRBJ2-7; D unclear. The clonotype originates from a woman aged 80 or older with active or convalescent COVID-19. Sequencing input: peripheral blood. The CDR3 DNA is TGTGCCAGCAGCCAAGAGTATCTGCAGAACTACGAGCAGTACTTC. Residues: CASSQEYLQNYEQYF.